This T cell receptor beta chain derives from a study of T cells after yellow fever vaccination. The study's findings and limits: Any FACS-sorted repertoire could hold abundant clonotypes that contaminate it from the bulk population.

The CDR3 has 15 amino acids. TCRdb re-called the 5' RACE reads through MiXCR, storing one row per CDR3 protein. The table includes 35,000 to 55,000 distinct CDR3 sequences, about 7% detected once. The source material was CD8+ T cells not binding an NS4B(214-222) dextramer, sorted from PBMCs, sampled 45 days after the yellow fever booster vaccination. The sequence was obtained from a man aged 25 to 40 who received the YFV17D yellow fever vaccine. This chain links TRBV21-1 with TRBJ2-7; the D call in the table, TRBD1, was not verified against the DNA. TRBV21-1 is a listed pseudogene. The CDR3 protein is CASGKATGITYEQYF. Written as DNA, the CDR3 is TGTGCCAGCGGAAAAGCGACAGGGATTACCTACGAGCAGTACTTC.